These T cell receptor beta chains were read from a single sample in a study of radiation and T cells in renal cell carcinoma. The data were produced by immunoSEQ multiplex PCR, yet TCRdb's version contains in-frame clones alone and is incomplete. The data show some 110,000 clones, roughly 80% seen once. The sample was blood, taken from a patient whose treatment included radiotherapy and nephrectomy. These receptor sequences come from a woman aged 60-75 years with renal cell carcinoma. Both conserved end residues are part of each CDR3.

v_gene | len | CDR3aa
TRBV12-1 | 15 | CASSRTTLMNTEAFF
TRBV7-2 | 12 | CASSSSGVEQYF
TRBV6-5 | 14 | CASSYGAGNTEAFF
TRBV5-1 | 15 | CASSLEDRESTEAFF
TRBV6-1 | 14 | CASSDFRTSNEQFF
TRBV27 | 11 | CASSDFGEQYF
TRBV7-2 | 14 | CASSLEDQINIQYF
TRBV6-6 | 14 | CASSLRSGNTEAFF
TRBV7-2 | 15 | CASSLWDRETDTQYF
TRBV19 | 15 | CASSPWGGSNQPQHF
TRBV2 | 15 | CASTPGGASTDTQYF
TRBV5-4 | 16 | CASSSGIAGGRYEQYF
TRBV6-1 | 15 | CASGDPQGRAGGYTF
TRBV28 | 13 | CASSPGPLDTQYF
TRBV6-4 | 15 | CASSDSDRVGNGYTF
TRBV28 | 15 | CASSHTGDGYNEQFF